The 25 T cell receptor beta chains listed next were all sequenced from one sample in a study of blood T cell repertoires in COVID-19 (dated by TCRdb to 2018 to 2021). The receptor library was made with the immunoSEQ multiplex PCR assay. This is the immuneACCESS table as TCRdb keeps it, with only in-frame sequences that have V and J called. A part of the clones is gone; compared with another copy, unresolved V genes explain less than half, and the rest is unexplained. For this sample there are under 50,000 clones; roughly 88% appear just once. Jointly, the top ten make up around three fifths of the sample. Sample: peripheral blood. These receptor sequences come from a man in his sixties or seventies with acute or convalescent COVID-19.

The CDR3 loop reads CASSSWGGLSYEQYF. Written as DNA, the CDR3 is TGCGCCAGCAGCTCATGGGGAGGGCTCTCCTACGAGCAGTACTTC. The chain recombines TRBV5-1 with TRBJ2-7; 7 positions match TRBD2. The CDR3 contains 15 residues. V lost 3 bases to trimming and J lost 0 bases; unmatched junction nucleotides: 6. CDR1 is SGHRS, CDR2 YFSETQ, per germline.

This clone was seen only a few times. The chain carries TRBV25-1 and TRBJ1-2, with no clear D. V was trimmed by 1 base and J by 8 bases, leaving 14 bases between them. The CDR3 loop spans 14 amino acids. Germline CDR1 MGHDK, CDR2 SYGVNS. CDR3 protein: CASSESPEAGGYTF. Here the CDR3 DNA reads TGTGCCAGCAGTGAATCTCCCGAGGCGGGGGGCTACACCTTC.

Written as DNA, the CDR3 is TGTGCCAGCAGCTTTTCCCGAGCGGCAAGGGAGCAGTTCTTC. This sequence encodes CASSFSRAAREQFF. The chain is built from TRBV11-1 and TRBJ2-1; tentatively, D is TRBD2 (5 bases). Per the germline V gene, CDR1 is SGHAT and CDR2 is FQDESV (reference sequence). This CDR3 contains 14 residues. Deletions cut 3 bases from V and 10 bases from J, with 16 bases between.

With respect to this clone: In the same sample, other DNA sequences code for this CDR3. This chain uses TRBV28 with TRBJ1-1, with D perhaps TRBD1 (6 bases). Trimming left V 3 bases short and J 0 bases short, with 8 bases between. Germline-derived CDR1 and CDR2 are MDHEN and SYDVKM. The CDR3 contains 14 residues. CDR3 protein: CASSFQGMNTEAFF. CDR3 bases: TGTGCCAGCAGTTTCCAGGGGATGAACACTGAAGCTTTCTTT.

This clone showed up just a few times. CDR3: CASSQSSGNNQPQHF. The CDR3 DNA is TGTGCCAGCAGCCAATCCTCAGGGAACAATCAGCCCCAGCATTTT. The chain recombines TRBV3-1 (or the pseudogene TRBV3-2) with TRBJ1-5, with D perhaps TRBD1 (5 bases). V lost 2 bases to trimming and J lost 3 bases, with 11 bases between them. The CDR3 covers 15 residues. CDR1 is LGHDT, CDR2 YNNKEL, per germline (reference sequence).

The rearrangement joins TRBV7-2 to TRBJ1-2; D remains ambiguous. Germline loops: CDR1 SGHTA, CDR2 FQGNSA. The CDR3 is 13 residues long. The V and J ends lost 0 bases and 6 bases respectively, with 8 bases between them. In nucleotides, the CDR3 is TGTGCCAGCAGCTTAGCGCCGGGAAATGGCTACACCTTC. Amino acids: CASSLAPGNGYTF.

The gene calls are TRBV7-8 and TRBJ2-1, with TRBD2 matching 14 bases. The germline gives CDR1 SGHVS, CDR2 FQNEAQ. V trimming: 1 base; J trimming: 8 bases; junction bases outside the gene matches: 7. This CDR3 region has 17 residues. CDR3 nucleotide sequence: TGTGCCAGCAGCTTAGAAAGGGGACTAGCGGGGGCAGATGAGCAGTTCTTC. Amino acid sequence: CASSLERGLAGADEQFF.

The chain uses TRBV28 and TRBJ2-1, with TRBD1 matching over 9 bases. V lost 4 bases and J lost 7; bases outside the gene matches: 11. The CDR3 loop spans 16 amino acids. Germline V lookup: CDR1 MDHEN, CDR2 SYDVKM. CDR3 amino acids: CASSWGTGSMSNEQFF. Here the CDR3 DNA reads TGTGCCAGCAGTTGGGGGACAGGGAGTATGAGTAATGAGCAGTTCTTC.

The chain combines TRBV10-3 with TRBJ1-1; D is ambiguous. The CDR3 is 15 amino acids. The V and J ends lost 4 bases and 0 bases respectively, with 12 bases between them. Per the germline V gene, CDR1 is ENHRY and CDR2 is SYGVKD. CDR3 nucleotide sequence: TGTGCCATCAGTGCGAGCGAGGAGTTGAACACTGAAGCTTTCTTT. Its translation: CAISASEELNTEAFF.

The V call is TRBV4-3, the J call TRBJ1-2, with TRBD1 as a possible D gene (5 bases). This CDR3 has 13 amino acids. The germline V and J ends were trimmed by 0 bases and 8 bases, with 10 bases remaining between them. Germline-derived CDR1 and CDR2 are LGHNA and YSLEER. The CDR3 is CASSQDRAAGYTF. In DNA, the CDR3 is TGCGCCAGCAGCCAAGACAGGGCGGCGGGCTACACCTTC.

Here the CDR3 reads CASSLTSTIYNSPLHF. In nucleotides, the CDR3 is TGTGCCAGCAGCTTGACGTCAACAATCTATAATTCACCCCTCCACTTT. The chain links TRBV5-5 to TRBJ1-6; D ambiguous. Germline CDR1 reads SGHKS; CDR2 reads YYEKEE (reference sequence). The germline V and J ends were trimmed by 1 base and 3 bases, with 11 bases remaining between them. This CDR3 is built from 16 residues.

This clone was detected a few times. The V and J genes are TRBV29-1 and TRBJ1-4, with D tentatively TRBD1 (5 bases). V was shortened by 4 bases and J by 6 bases, with 9 bases between the two germline ends. In germline, CDR1 is SQVTM, CDR2 ANQGSEA. CDR3 length: 12 residues. This CDR3 is CSVGTTDEKLFF. As DNA, the CDR3 is TGCAGCGTTGGGACAACGGATGAAAAACTGTTTTTT.

The rearrangement joins TRBV10-3 to TRBJ2-2; D not resolved. This CDR3 region has 13 residues. Germline CDR1 reads ENHRY; CDR2 reads SYGVKD. V gave up 2 bases and J gave up 6 bases, with 7 bases separating them. The chain's CDR3 is CAISEQDSGELFF. CDR3 coding DNA: TGTGCCATCAGTGAGCAGGATTCCGGGGAGCTGTTTTTT.

The chain is built from TRBV7-2 and TRBJ2-5; 7 bases align to TRBD1. Losses at the gene ends were 5 bases for V and 4 bases for J; bases not matched to a gene: 7. The CDR3 totals 14 residues. Germline CDR1 reads SGHTA; CDR2 reads FQGNSA. CDR3 DNA: TGTGCCAGCAGCCCACAGGGGCAGCGAGAGACCCAGTACTTC. It is translated as CASSPQGQRETQYF.

This chain connects TRBV6-2 or TRBV6-3 to TRBJ2-2, with D maybe TRBD2 (5 bases). V lost 3 bases and J 5 bases, leaving 10 bases between the germline ends. Per germline, CDR1 MNHEY and CDR2 SVGEGT. The CDR3 extends over 14 amino acids. The CDR3 protein is CASSYSVGTGELFF. The CDR3 nucleotides are TGTGCCAGCAGTTATAGCGTCGGGACCGGGGAGCTGTTTTTT.

The rearrangement joins TRBV18 to TRBJ1-6; 9 nucleotides match TRBD1. J lost 5 bases, V lost 2 bases, and 1 base had no gene match. CDR3 length: 15 amino acids. Germline CDR1 is KGHSH and CDR2 is LQKENI. CDR3 protein: CASSPRTGDNSPLHF. CDR3 DNA sequence: TGTGCCAGCTCACCAAGGACAGGGGATAATTCACCCCTCCACTTT.

This rearrangement joins TRBV3-1 (or the pseudogene TRBV3-2) to TRBJ2-7; 8 nucleotides match TRBD2. The CDR3 loop spans 16 amino acids. Germline lookup yields CDR1 LGHDT and CDR2 YNNKEL (reference sequence). V trimming: 1 base; J trimming: 7 bases; junction bases outside the gene matches: 12. DNA of the CDR3: TGTGCCAGCAGCCAAGTAACCGGGGGGGGAATCACGGAGCAGTACTTC. Translation gives CASSQVTGGGITEQYF.

The chain links TRBV15 to TRBJ2-2; 7 bases are a match to TRBD2. The CDR3 is 14 residues long. Germline CDR1 is LNHNV and CDR2 is YYDKDF (reference sequence). V lost 9 bases, J lost 7 bases, and 11 bases stayed unmatched. The CDR3 is CATQPGLKIGELFF. The CDR3 DNA reads as TGTGCCACTCAACCGGGACTAAAGATCGGGGAGCTGTTTTTT.

The CDR3 DNA reads TGTGCCTGGAGTGCTGTATTCGGGACAGTCTCTGGAAACACCATATATTTT. Its protein is CAWSAVFGTVSGNTIYF. The chain joins TRBV30 to TRBJ1-3, with 7 bases aligning to TRBD1. The CDR3 totals 17 residues. J was trimmed by 0 bases and V by 1 base; bases with no gene match: 9. Germline V lookup: CDR1 GTSNPN, CDR2 SVGIG (reference sequence).

This clone was picked up a small number of times. This chain connects TRBV4-2 to TRBJ2-1, with unresolved D. From germline, CDR1 is LGHNA and CDR2 YNFKEQ. The CDR3 totals 15 residues. Trimming removed 0 bases from V and 2 bases from J, with 8 bases in between. This CDR3 is CASSQDSLTYNEQFF. The CDR3 DNA reads TGTGCCAGCAGCCAAGATAGCCTCACCTACAATGAGCAGTTCTTC.

The rearrangement links TRBV5-4 to TRBJ2-1; 7 nucleotides align to TRBD2. The CDR3 runs to 16 residues. The V and J ends lost 5 bases and 1 base, in that order; junction bases with no gene match: 9. The germline CDR1 and CDR2 sequences are SGHNT and YYREEE (reference sequence). Here the CDR3 reads CASRRGTTNSYNEQFF. The CDR3 DNA reads TGTGCCAGCAGGCGCGGGACTACCAATTCCTACAATGAGCAGTTCTTC.

The CDR3 reads CASQTETNEKLFF. DNA of the CDR3: TGTGCCAGTCAGACAGAGACTAATGAAAAACTGTTTTTT. V is TRBV12-3 or TRBV12-4 and J is TRBJ1-4, with TRBD1 as a possible D gene (5 bases). V lost 9 bases to trimming and J lost 2 bases, with 10 bases between them. The length of the CDR3 is 13 residues.

This clone was seen a few times. This chain uses TRBV10-1 with TRBJ1-4, with TRBD1 identical over 7 bases. The CDR3 covers 16 residues. Germline CDR1 reads WNHNN; CDR2 reads SYGVQD (reference sequence). V lost 3 bases to trimming and J lost 3 bases; unmatched junction nucleotides: 7. The CDR3 loop is CASSDASGTANEKLFF. In DNA form, the CDR3 reads TGCGCCAGCAGTGACGCCTCCGGGACAGCTAATGAAAAACTGTTTTTT.

The chain uses TRBV28 and TRBJ1-1; weak D call: TRBD1 (6 bases). V gave up 6 bases and J gave up 5 bases, with 16 bases separating them. The CDR3 sequence is 14 residues long. CDR1 and CDR2 (germline): MDHEN, SYDVKM. CDR3 in DNA: TGTGCCAGCAGCTCGGGGGGCAGGGAGACTGAAGCTTTCTTT. Its translation is CASSSGGRETEAFF.

This chain links TRBV5-6 with TRBJ1-1; unclear D gene. The CDR3 has 15 amino acids. CDR1 is SGHDT and CDR2 is YYEEEE in the germline V gene. V lost 0 bases to trimming and J lost 0 bases, with 9 bases between them. CDR3 sequence (DNA): TGTGCCAGCAGCTTGGCCCCAGGAATGAACACTGAAGCTTTCTTT. Amino acid sequence: CASSLAPGMNTEAFF.